Presented here are 20 T cell receptor beta chains from one specimen sequenced in a study of shared clonotypes between healthy human individuals. Only in-frame clones appear in the TCRdb table, and some are missing; sequencing was by immunoSEQ multiplex PCR. The sample consists of 2.5 million or so clones, approximately 94% of them appearing once. Sequencing input: naive CD4+ T cells sorted from blood. Subset reported: CD45RA+ positively selected. Receptors originate from a young man in good health.

This sequence joins TRBV18 and TRBJ2-5; the match to TRBD1 covers 8 bases. The CDR3 totals 16 residues. Germline loops: CDR1 KGHSH, CDR2 LQKENI. V lost 2 bases and J lost 2; bases outside the gene matches: 7. CDR3 region: CASSPTGGRGQETQYF. Written as DNA, the CDR3 is TGTGCCAGCTCACCAACAGGGGGTCGGGGGCAAGAGACCCAGTACTTC. Variable domain in full (rest from reference TRBV18 and TRBJ2-5): NAGVMQNPRHLVRRRGQEARLRCSPMKGHSHVYWYRQLPEEGLKFMVYLQKENIIDESGMPKERFSAEFPKEGPSILRIQQVVRGDSAAYFCASSPTGGRGQETQYFGPGTRLLVL.

A note on this clone: The sample contains more than one DNA sequence encoding this CDR3. The gene calls are TRBV6-5 and TRBJ2-7; D is undetermined. Germline V gene lookup returns CDR1 MNHEY and CDR2 SVGAGI. With 1 base removed from V and 4 bases from J, the gap between germline ends came to 8 bases. This CDR3 contains 13 residues. This CDR3 is CASSYFWGYEQYF. The CDR3 coding sequence is TGTGCCAGCAGTTACTTCTGGGGATACGAGCAGTACTTC.

Notes on this clone: Other DNA sequences in the sample encode the same CDR3. The rearrangement uses TRBV5-1 and TRBJ2-3, with D tentatively TRBD1 or TRBD2 (6 bases each). CDR3 length: 14 residues. Germline V gene lookup returns CDR1 SGHRS and CDR2 YFSETQ. The V end was cut by 5 bases, the J end by 3 bases, with 13 bases between. CDR3 coding DNA: TGCGCCAGCAGTGGGGGGCAAGGGACAGATACGCAGTATTTT. It translates to CASSGGQGTDTQYF.

The chain joins TRBV19 to TRBJ2-3; the D is unclear. The V end lost 8 bases, the J end lost 5 bases, and 11 bases lay between the germline ends. Germline loops: CDR1 LNHDA, CDR2 SQIVND (reference sequence). This CDR3 region has 12 residues. The CDR3 region has the DNA TGTGCCAGTGGACCGACCAGAGATACGCAGTATTTT. It codes for CASGPTRDTQYF. Using reference TRBV19 and TRBJ2-3 for the parts outside the CDR3, the full variable domain is DGGITQSPKYLFRKEGQNVTLSCEQNLNHDAMYWYRQDPGQGLRLIYYSQIVNDFQKGDIAEGYSVSREKKESFPLTVTSAQKNPTAFYLCASGPTRDTQYFGPGTRLTVL.

The rearrangement uses TRBV11-2 and TRBJ1-3; D is unclear. V lost 5 bases and J 4 bases, leaving 21 bases between the germline ends. The CDR3 covers 17 residues. Germline lookup yields CDR1 SGHAT and CDR2 FQNNGV. The CDR3 sequence is CASSPAFVWSDGNTIYF. In DNA form, the CDR3 reads TGTGCCAGCAGCCCAGCCTTTGTATGGTCGGACGGAAACACCATATATTTT.

The rearrangement uses TRBV7-2 and TRBJ1-6; TRBD1 agrees at 7 bases. Germline CDR1 SGHTA, CDR2 FQGNSA. V was clipped by 2 bases and J by 5 bases; unmatched bases: 6. The CDR3 runs to 16 residues. CDR3 in amino acids: CASSLFRDRNNSPLHF. In DNA form, the CDR3 reads TGTGCCAGCAGCTTATTCCGGGACAGAAATAATTCACCCCTCCACTTT. Full variable domain (remainder filled in from reference TRBV7-2 and TRBJ1-6): GAGVSQSPSNKVTEKGKDVELRCDPISGHTALYWYRQSLGQGLEFLIYFQGNSAPDKSGLPSDRFSAERTGGSVSTLTIQRTQQEDSAVYLCASSLFRDRNNSPLHFGNGTRLTVT.

V usage is TRBV9 and J usage is TRBJ2-1; D is undetermined. This CDR3 comprises 14 residues. Trimming took off 8 bases at V and 4 bases at J, with 16 bases between the two ends. Germline assignment: CDR1 SGDLS and CDR2 YYNGEE. CDR3 coding DNA: TGTGCCAGTTTCCACGGGTGGGGTTACAATGAGCAGTTCTTC. This gives the protein CASFHGWGYNEQFF.

In regard to this clone: Other DNA sequences within the sample encode an identical CDR3. V and J are TRBV5-1 and TRBJ2-7, with 13 bases matching TRBD2. The CDR3 covers 16 residues. The ends lost 0 bases at V and 2 bases at J; junction bases unmatched: 2. Germline V gene lookup returns CDR1 SGHRS and CDR2 YFSETQ. As DNA, the CDR3 is TGCGCCAGCAGCTTGGGGGGGACTAGCGGGACCTACGAGCAGTACTTC. It codes for CASSLGGTSGTYEQYF.

The chain links TRBV9 to TRBJ1-3; possible D gene TRBD1, 5 bases. The germline gives CDR1 SGDLS, CDR2 YYNGEE. The CDR3 runs to 15 residues. Trimming cost V 5 bases and J 2 bases, with 14 bases left between them. The CDR3: CASSGSGNAGNTIYF. In nucleotides, the CDR3 is TGTGCCAGCAGTGGATCAGGGAATGCTGGAAACACCATATATTTT. Supplemented by reference TRBV9 and TRBJ1-3, the full variable domain reads DSGVTQTPKHLITATGQRVTLRCSPRSGDLSVYWYQQSLDQGLQFLIQYYNGEERAKGNILERFSAQQFPDLHSELNLSSLELGDSALYFCASSGSGNAGNTIYFGEGSWLTVV.

This sequence joins TRBV19 and TRBJ1-4; D is unclear. CDR1 and CDR2 from the germline V gene are LNHDA and SQIVND (reference sequence). This CDR3 region has 13 residues. The V end was cut by 10 bases, the J end by 7 bases, with 16 bases between. Here the CDR3 reads CATRTAVSEKLFF. The CDR3 region has the DNA TGTGCCACCCGGACGGCCGTGAGTGAAAAACTGTTTTTT.

Comment on this clone: Other DNA sequences in this specimen translate into the identical CDR3. The CDR3 sequence is CASSFRQGYEQYF. The CDR3 DNA follows: TGCGCCAGCAGCTTCCGACAGGGCTACGAGCAGTACTTC. The genes are TRBV5-1 and TRBJ2-7; TRBD1 matches 7 bases. Per germline, CDR1 SGHRS and CDR2 YFSETQ. After removal of 2 bases from V and 3 bases from J, the junction contained 2 bases not matched to a gene. The CDR3 has 13 residues.

The rearrangement uses TRBV28 and TRBJ2-7; D is perhaps TRBD1 or TRBD2 (5 bases each). The germline gives CDR1 MDHEN, CDR2 SYDVKM. Trimming shortened V by 2 bases and J by 6 bases, and 11 bases separated the two germline ends. The CDR3 runs 13 residues. CDR3 loop: CASSLAAGSEQYF. The DNA for the CDR3 is TGTGCCAGCAGTTTAGCCGCAGGGAGCGAGCAGTACTTC. Full variable domain (remainder filled in from reference TRBV28 and TRBJ2-7): DVKVTQSSRYLVKRTGEKVFLECVQDMDHENMFWYRQDPGLGLRLIYFSYDVKMKEKGDIPEGYSVSREKKERFSLILESASTNQTSMYLCASSLAAGSEQYFGPGTRLTVT.

The chain employs TRBV10-1 and TRBJ1-2, with D perhaps TRBD1 (5 bases). The germline CDR1 and CDR2 sequences are WNHNN and SYGVQD (reference sequence). The CDR3 has 16 amino acids. V shed 5 bases and J shed 3 bases, with 19 bases lying between them. The CDR3 nucleotides are TGCGCCAGCAGTTCACTACTCAGGGAGTTTTACTATGGCTACACCTTC. Its protein is CASSSLLREFYYGYTF.

This clone has just a few counts. V gene TRBV7-3 combines with J gene TRBJ2-2, with 10 bases identical to TRBD1. This CDR3 has 15 residues. The V gene end was trimmed by 5 bases and the J gene end by 7 bases; junction bases not matched to a gene: 7. CDR1 SGHTA and CDR2 FQGTGA come from the germline V gene. The CDR3 DNA is TGTGCCAGCAGCGTGACAGGGGGCACGGGCGGGGAGCTGTTTTTT. This gives the protein CASSVTGGTGGELFF.

This chain joins TRBV7-2 and TRBJ2-1; 12 positions match TRBD2. Germline V gene sequence: CDR1 SGHTA, CDR2 FQGNSA. This CDR3 comprises 16 residues. The J segment lost 5 bases and the V segment lost 3 bases, leaving 5 bases of the junction unmatched. The DNA for the CDR3 is TGTGCCAGCAGCTTGACTAGCGGGAGTGGAAACAATGAGCAGTTCTTC. This codes for CASSLTSGSGNNEQFF.

This clone was observed once. V is TRBV28 and J is TRBJ1-5, with unresolved D. The V gene lost 4 bases and the J gene lost 5 bases, with 15 bases spanning the gap. The germline CDR1 and CDR2 sequences are MDHEN and SYDVKM. The CDR3 extends over 15 amino acids. In DNA, the CDR3 is TGTGCCAGCAGTTCGACGGACTTGGGCGATCAGCCCCAGCATTTT. Protein product: CASSSTDLGDQPQHF.

The V gene is TRBV6-4, the J gene TRBJ2-7; D is possibly TRBD1 (7 bases). The CDR3 is 15 residues long. V was shortened by 3 bases and J by 1 base, with 13 bases between the two germline ends. CDR1 is MRHNA, CDR2 SNTAGT, per germline. The CDR3 DNA follows: TGTGCCAGCAGTGAGAGGGCAGGGGGGTCCTACGAGCAGTACTTC. Translation gives CASSERAGGSYEQYF.

The chain combines TRBV29-1 with TRBJ1-3; D is unclear. V gave up 7 bases and J gave up 0 bases, with 13 bases separating them. CDR3 length: 14 residues. Germline assignment: CDR1 SQVTM and CDR2 ANQGSEA. The CDR3 region is CSASGQSSGNTIYF. The CDR3 DNA is TGCAGCGCCTCCGGCCAAAGCTCTGGAAACACCATATATTTT.

V is TRBV4-1 and J is TRBJ2-2; 10 bases agree with TRBD2. The CDR3 totals 16 residues. The J segment lost 1 base and the V segment lost 4 bases, leaving 3 bases of the junction unmatched. CDR1 is MGHRA and CDR2 is YSYEKL in the germline V gene. CDR3 in amino acids: CASSRGLAVNTGELFF. In nucleotides, the CDR3 is TGCGCCAGCAGCCGTGGACTAGCGGTGAACACCGGGGAGCTGTTTTTT.

The chain carries TRBV6-1 and TRBJ1-4; 11 nucleotides agree with TRBD1. The V segment lost 4 bases and the J segment 7 bases; nucleotides outside the gene matches: 5. CDR1 is MNHNS and CDR2 is SASEGT in the germline V gene. The CDR3 runs to 15 residues. The CDR3 DNA follows: TGTGCCAGCAGTGCGGGACAGGGGGTCGGTGAAAAACTGTTTTTT. Its protein product is CASSAGQGVGEKLFF.